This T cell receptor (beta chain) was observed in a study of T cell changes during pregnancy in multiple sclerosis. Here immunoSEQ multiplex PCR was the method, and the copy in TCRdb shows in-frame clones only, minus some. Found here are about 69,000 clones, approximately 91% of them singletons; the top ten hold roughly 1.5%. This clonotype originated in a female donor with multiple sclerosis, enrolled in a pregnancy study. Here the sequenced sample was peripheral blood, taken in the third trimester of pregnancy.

The CDR3 spells CASSLPLSTRIGYEQYF. CDR3 DNA sequence: TGTGCCAGCAGTTTACCACTATCGACTAGAATCGGCTACGAGCAGTACTTC. J is TRBJ2-7 and V is TRBV28; D is perhaps TRBD2 (6 bases). The CDR3 is 17 amino acids. The V gene's germline CDR1 is MDHEN and CDR2 SYDVKM. Trimming left V 2 bases short and J 3 bases short, with 20 bases between.